This T cell receptor beta chain was sequenced during a study of immune reconstitution after stem cell transplant in scleroderma (dated by TCRdb to the late 2010s). The library was made by RT-PCR. Sequencing took place on an Illumina MiSeq. The raw public data were reprocessed by TCRdb itself: fastp quality trimming at Q25, MiXCR clonotype calling, in-frame beta chains only. Each CDR3 protein appears once, grouped with its most common genes and DNA. Recorded for this sample are about 5,600 distinct CDR3 sequences; 8% of them occurred a single time. The ten largest clones capture around 10% of the sample. On this clonotype: The target of this receptor is not known. Base qualities are not provided; no much larger clone lies one nucleotide away.

The clonotype was recovered from a male donor with systemic sclerosis. The sample was collected before or after autologous hematopoietic stem cell transplantation (not recorded which).

The nucleotide sequence reads TGCAGCGTTGAACGTCAGGGGAACACCGGGGAGCTGTTTTTT. It translates to CSVERQGNTGELFF. The chain uses TRBV29-1 and TRBJ2-2; TRBD1 could be the D gene, as 5 bases match. Taken from cysteine to phenylalanine, the CDR3 has 14 residues. Only CDR3 DNA is held: 42 bases, read in frame from base 1. Trimming removed 2 bases from V and 1 base from J, leaving 8 bases between the germline ends. As encoded in the germline V gene, CDR1 is SQVTM while CDR2 is ANQGSEA.